The source of this T cell receptor beta chain is a study of OX40 agonist ivuxolimab in advanced cancers. For context, the study as a whole: Ivuxolimab was an agonistic, fully human IgG2 monoclonal antibody directed against OX40 (CD134), a costimulatory receptor. Intravenous ivuxolimab was administered to patients every 2 weeks at six dose levels: 0.01, 0.1, 0.3, 1.5, 3 and 10 mg/kg. Among the approximately 54 dose-escalation patients, about 19 had hepatocellular carcinoma, roughly 15 melanoma, 9 renal cell carcinoma and 9 head and neck cancer. In the dose-escalation cohort, roughly 80% of patients were male, and the mean age was about 55 years, with a range of roughly 23 to 85. Prior anti-PD-1, anti-PD-L1 or anti-CTLA-4 therapy was permitted, and checkpoint inhibitors had been received by 40% to 50% of dose-escalation patients. Three dose-escalation patients achieved partial responses, one with hepatocellular carcinoma and two with cutaneous melanoma. The purpose of peripheral TCRbeta sequencing was to test whether ivuxolimab changed TCR sequence diversity and led to clonal T-cell expansion. The paper describes the monotherapy dose-escalation part (N of about 52 patients) of the phase I trial of ivuxolimab.

The trial excluded patients who had a history of autoimmune disease or were on systemic immunosuppression. In every dose cohort, peripheral blood was drawn for TCR sequencing at baseline, cycle 4 day 1, and cycle 7 day 1. The samples were drawn from a first-in-human, open-label, multicenter phase I dose-escalation trial of ivuxolimab. The trial enrolled adults with locally advanced or metastatic head and neck squamous cell, hepatocellular, melanoma or renal cell carcinoma. Before TCR sequencing, CD4+ T cells and CD8+ T cells were sorted from peripheral blood as separate populations. What the study reported, not specific to this receptor: The antigen specificity of the peripheral T cells that underwent clonal expansion was not determined. At doses of 0.1 to 3.0 mg/kg, clonal expansion of both CD4+ and CD8+ blood T cells was observed from baseline to week 6. In the 0.1-3.0 mg/kg groups, partial responders had among the lowest normalized peripheral clonal expansion, particularly in CD8+ T cells. Low levels of normalized T-cell clonal expansion were also seen in some nonresponding patients. After ivuxolimab, expanded clones were on average more numerous among CD8+ T cells than among CD4+ T cells.

The CDR3 sequence holds 16 residues, the cysteine and phenylalanine included. The DNA shown is the 48-base CDR3, in frame from base 1. Relative to germline, V is 0 bases shorter and J is 4 bases shorter, with 12 bases between their ends. From a lookup of the germline V gene, CDR1 and CDR2 are SGHDN and FVKESK. Concerning this clone: No cognate antigen has been identified for it. No quality values exist for individual bases; no much larger clone is one base distant.

Genomic DNA was extracted from sorted cells for sequencing of the TCRbeta CDR3 region. TCRbeta CDR3 regions were sequenced using the immunoSEQ Assay. Entries here come from immuneACCESS through TCRdb and include only in-frame sequences with V and J called. Some clones fail to appear in such tables; in the studies checked, an unresolved V gene covers under half of the shortfall, and the cause of the remainder is unknown. In all, the sample holds tens of thousands of clones, and 80% to 85% of those were seen once. Of the sample, 3% to 3.5% is held by the ten largest clones. The starting material was CD4+ or CD8+ T cells sorted from blood, obtained in a trial of the OX40 agonist ivuxolimab. In this chain, TRBV14 is recombined with TRBJ2-2; the best D guess is TRBD2, with 5 bases matching. This receptor was identified in an adult with an advanced solid tumor such as melanoma, head and neck, liver or kidney cancer. The sequenced DNA is TGTGCCAGCAGCCAAGATTTGCTAGCCTCCACCGGGGAGCTGTTTTTT. Translation gives CASSQDLLASTGELFF.